The 18 T cell receptor beta chains reported below all come from one sample, sequenced in a study of cytomegalovirus exposure and HLA in healthy donors. The PCR ran on 60 Vbeta and 13 Jbeta primers. Here immunoSEQ multiplex PCR was the method, and the copy in TCRdb shows in-frame clones only, minus some. This specimen shows around 140,000 clones; the ten leading clones hold under 2%. Input material: PBMCs. These receptors came from a woman between 45 and 60 years old in good health and CMV-seronegative.

This rearrangement joins TRBV4-1 to TRBJ2-1; 11 positions agree with TRBD2. Germline V CDR1 and CDR2: MGHRA, YSYEKL. J was trimmed by 8 bases and V by 3 bases; bases with no gene match: 9. This CDR3 comprises 16 residues. DNA for the CDR3: TGCGCCAGCAGCCACCCCGGGACTAGCGGATTCTATGAGCAGTTCTTC. This codes for CASSHPGTSGFYEQFF.

With regard to this clone: Distinct nucleotide sequences in the sample also encode this CDR3. The CDR3 DNA reads as TGTGCCAGCAGCGCGGGACAGGGGGGAACTAACTATGGCTACACCTTC. This codes for CASSAGQGGTNYGYTF. The chain recombines TRBV5-6 with TRBJ1-2; TRBD1 matches 11 bases. Germline trimming cut 4 bases from V and 0 bases from J; bases unmatched to any gene: 5. Germline CDR1 reads SGHDT; CDR2 reads YYEEEE. There are 16 residues in the CDR3.

The chain combines TRBV28 with TRBJ2-5, with a tentative D call TRBD1 (6 bases). CDR1 and CDR2 from the germline V gene are MDHEN and SYDVKM. V lost 5 bases to trimming and J lost 0 bases, with 10 bases between them. This CDR3 region has 14 residues. The CDR3 nucleotides are TGTGCCAGCAGTCCCACAGGGTACCAAGAGACCCAGTACTTC. Its protein is CASSPTGYQETQYF.

V gene TRBV5-1 combines with J gene TRBJ1-5, with TRBD1 matching 7 bases. The germline V gene encodes CDR1 SGHRS and CDR2 YFSETQ. This CDR3 comprises 14 residues. Unmatched junction bases numbered 2, after V lost 0 bases and J lost 5 bases. CDR3 sequence: CASSLGGGDQPQHF. The CDR3 DNA is TGCGCCAGCAGCTTGGGAGGGGGCGATCAGCCCCAGCATTTT.

The chain employs TRBV18 and TRBJ2-3; the match to TRBD1 covers 11 bases. The CDR3 extends over 16 amino acids. Germline CDR1 and CDR2: KGHSH and LQKENI. Trimming removed 4 bases from V and 4 bases from J; junction bases left unmatched: 7. CDR3 DNA: TGTGCCAGCTCACACCTGGACAGGGGGCGCCCAGATACGCAGTATTTT. It is translated as CASSHLDRGRPDTQYF.

The chain combines TRBV5-1 with TRBJ2-7; possibly TRBD1 for D (5 bases). CDR1 and CDR2 from the germline V gene are SGHRS and YFSETQ. The CDR3 is made up of 14 amino acids. V lost 3 bases, J lost 0 bases, and 10 bases lay in between. The CDR3 region is CASSSTASSYEQYF. DNA of the CDR3: TGCGCCAGCAGCTCGACAGCTAGCTCCTACGAGCAGTACTTC.

The V gene is TRBV7-2, the J gene TRBJ1-5, with D possibly being TRBD1 (6 bases). Germline lookup yields CDR1 SGHTA and CDR2 FQGNSA. Trimming pared 2 bases from V and 5 bases from J, leaving 7 bases between. The CDR3 runs 13 residues. CDR3 residues: CASSLNRDQPQHF. The CDR3 coding sequence is TGTGCCAGCAGCTTAAACAGGGATCAGCCCCAGCATTTT.

The J gene is TRBJ1-1, the V gene TRBV7-9, with no clear D. The CDR3 is made up of 14 amino acids. Germline V lookup: CDR1 SEHNR, CDR2 FQNEAQ (reference sequence). V lost 3 bases, J lost 4 bases, and 12 bases lay in between. The CDR3 DNA is TGTGCCAGCAGCTTGTCACCGGGTGGCACTGAAGCTTTCTTT. Its translation is CASSLSPGGTEAFF.

V gene TRBV5-1 combines with J gene TRBJ2-2; weak D call: TRBD1 (5 bases). Looked up from germline, CDR1 is SGHRS and CDR2 is YFSETQ. CDR3 length: 14 residues. V was clipped by 7 bases and J by 7 bases, with 17 bases between them. CDR3 sequence (DNA): TGCGCCAGCCAGTGGCCCCCAGGGTTCGGGGAGCTGTTTTTT. Translating gives CASQWPPGFGELFF.

V is TRBV11-2 and J is TRBJ2-2; possible D gene TRBD2, 5 bases. CDR3 size: 15 residues. Germline V gene lookup returns CDR1 SGHAT and CDR2 FQNNGV. V was trimmed by 5 bases and J by 4 bases, leaving 14 bases between them. The CDR3 sequence: CASSLSLLGTGELFF. DNA for the CDR3: TGTGCCAGCAGCCTGTCATTACTAGGCACCGGGGAGCTGTTTTTT.

The J gene is TRBJ2-7, the V gene TRBV5-4; D unclear. CDR1 SGHNT and CDR2 YYREEE come from the germline V gene (reference sequence). V lost 4 bases and J 5 bases, leaving 16 bases between the germline ends. This CDR3 region has 14 residues. CDR3 protein: CASSQLMEYHEQYF. CDR3 nucleotide sequence: TGTGCCAGCAGCCAGTTGATGGAGTACCACGAGCAGTACTTC. The full variable domain, with the rest looked up from reference TRBV5-4 and TRBJ2-7, is ETGVTQSPTHLIKTRGQQVTLRCSSQSGHNTVSWYQQALGQGPQFIFQYYREEENGRGNFPPRFSGLQFPNYSSELNVNALELDDSALYLCASSQLMEYHEQYFGPGTRLTVT.

CDR3 region: CASSEATSGGGYTF. The CDR3 DNA reads TGTGCCAGCAGTGAAGCAACGTCAGGAGGGGGCTACACCTTC. The J gene is TRBJ1-2, the V gene TRBV6-1; no clear D gene. Germline values: CDR1 MNHNS, CDR2 SASEGT. V gave up 0 bases and J gave up 8 bases, with 13 bases separating them. There are 14 residues in the CDR3.

V gene TRBV6-6 combines with J gene TRBJ1-5, with D possibly TRBD1 on 6 matching bases. CDR1 and CDR2 (germline): MNHNY, SVGAGI (reference sequence). V lost 8 bases, J lost 0 bases, and 14 bases lay in between. CDR3 length: 15 amino acids. Here the CDR3 reads CASYPGHASNQPQHF. CDR3 DNA: TGTGCCAGCTATCCGGGACATGCTAGCAATCAGCCCCAGCATTTT.

The gene calls are TRBV6-4 and TRBJ1-1, with 7 nucleotides matching TRBD1. V was clipped by 5 bases and J by 1 base; unmatched bases: 1. CDR1 is MRHNA, CDR2 SNTAGT, per germline. The CDR3 runs 13 residues. The CDR3 DNA is TGTGCCAGCAGTTGGACAGGGAACACTGAAGCTTTCTTT. Encoded protein: CASSWTGNTEAFF.

V and J are TRBV28 and TRBJ1-5; D is possibly TRBD1 (6 bases). CDR3 length: 14 residues. Trimming took off 6 bases at V and 6 bases at J, with 15 bases between the two ends. CDR1 MDHEN and CDR2 SYDVKM come from the germline V gene. The CDR3: CASSRDRNRQPQHF. Here the CDR3 DNA reads TGTGCCAGCAGCCGAGACAGGAATCGTCAGCCCCAGCATTTT.

CDR3 loop: CASSLAYRETEAFF. The DNA of the CDR3 is TGTGCCAGCAGCTTAGCGTACAGGGAAACTGAAGCTTTCTTT. This chain joins TRBV7-2 and TRBJ1-1; D might be TRBD1 (6 bases). The germline V and J ends were trimmed by 0 bases and 5 bases, with 10 bases remaining between them. This CDR3 spans 14 amino acids. Germline CDR1 SGHTA, CDR2 FQGNSA.

This chain joins TRBV30 and TRBJ2-4; no clear D. The V end was cut by 4 bases, the J end by 1 base, with 8 bases between. This CDR3 region has 13 residues. Germline V gene sequence: CDR1 GTSNPN, CDR2 SVGIG (reference sequence). CDR3 protein: CAWTLVAKNIQYF. The CDR3 DNA reads as TGTGCCTGGACCCTCGTCGCCAAAAACATTCAGTACTTC.

CDR3 residues: CSAGRGLLTGELFF. CDR3 nucleotides: TGCAGCGCCGGCAGGGGGCTATTAACCGGGGAGCTGTTTTTT. The chain joins TRBV29-1 to TRBJ2-2; TRBD1 matches at 8 bases. V lost 7 bases to trimming and J lost 5 bases; unmatched junction nucleotides: 9. Germline V gene sequence: CDR1 SQVTM, CDR2 ANQGSEA. The CDR3 covers 14 residues.